The rows below give T cell receptor beta chains drawn from one sample of a study of response to subunit inactivated influenza vaccine. TCRdb re-derived calls from the RT-PCR reads in MiXCR, one entry per CDR3 protein. The sample has hundreds of thousands of distinct CDR3 sequences, over 20% seen once; the top ten hold around a tenth. Sequenced material: PBMCs from blood, taken less than 22 months after vaccination. These receptors were obtained from a man in his fifties or sixties who received an inactivated influenza vaccine. Each CDR3 is given with its conserved first and last residue. Fields, in order: D gene, J gene, V gene, clone size, CDR3 DNA, CDR3 protein. A D gene is named only where the DNA matches it firmly. Only some rows state a clone size, as once, few, many or a class for expanded clones.

D gene: .
J gene: TRBJ1-2
V gene: TRBV27
clone size: many
CDR3 DNA: TGTGCCAGCAGTTTCTACAGCAACTATGGCTACACCTTC
CDR3 protein: CASSFYSNYGYTF

D gene: .
J gene: TRBJ1-5
V gene: TRBV20-1
clone size: few
CDR3 DNA: TGCAGTGCTGCACAGGGAGGGACCTTTATTTCCTATAGTCAGCCCCAGCATTTT
CDR3 protein: CSAAQGGTFISYSQPQHF

D gene: TRBD1
J gene: TRBJ1-4
V gene: TRBV5-1
clone size: few
CDR3 DNA: TGCGCCAGCAGCTGGACAGGGCGCGGTGAAAAACTGTTTTTT
CDR3 protein: CASSWTGRGEKLFF

D gene: .
J gene: TRBJ2-4
V gene: TRBV28
clone size: .
CDR3 DNA: TGTGCCAGCAGTTTAACGTTAGGAAACATTCAGTACTTC
CDR3 protein: CASSLTLGNIQYF

D gene: .
J gene: TRBJ1-4
V gene: TRBV4-1
clone size: many
CDR3 DNA: TGCGCCAGCAGCCAAGATAATGAAAAACTGTTTTTT
CDR3 protein: CASSQDNEKLFF

D gene: .
J gene: TRBJ1-1
V gene: TRBV5-5
clone size: few
CDR3 DNA: TGTGCCAGCAGCTCCCTGGCCTCGGGGACTGAAGCTTTCTTT
CDR3 protein: CASSSLASGTEAFF

D gene: TRBD1
J gene: TRBJ1-5
V gene: TRBV28
clone size: .
CDR3 DNA: TGTGCCAGCGGGACAGGCAATAGCAATCAGCCCCAGCATTTT
CDR3 protein: CASGTGNSNQPQHF

D gene: TRBD2
J gene: TRBJ2-1
V gene: TRBV5-1
clone size: few
CDR3 DNA: TGCGCCAGCAGCCCGGGAGGGACATTTAACAATGAGCAGTTCTTC
CDR3 protein: CASSPGGTFNNEQFF

D gene: .
J gene: TRBJ2-1
V gene: TRBV7-8
clone size: few
CDR3 DNA: TGTGCCAGCAGCTTAGGGCGGGGAAGCTCCTACAATGAGCAGTTCTTC
CDR3 protein: CASSLGRGSSYNEQFF

D gene: .
J gene: TRBJ2-7
V gene: TRBV28
clone size: .
CDR3 DNA: TGTGCCAGCAGTACGGCAGGGAATGAGCAGTACTTC
CDR3 protein: CASSTAGNEQYF

D gene: TRBD2
J gene: TRBJ2-7
V gene: TRBV12-3/TRBV12-4
clone size: few
CDR3 DNA: TGTGCCAGCAGTTTAGTTCCAGCGGGAGGCCCCTACGAGCAGTACTTC
CDR3 protein: CASSLVPAGGPYEQYF

D gene: TRBD1
J gene: TRBJ1-1
V gene: TRBV5-5
clone size: .
CDR3 DNA: TGTGCCAGCAGCTTACCACAGGGGCAGGGGGGCACTGAAGCTTTCTTT
CDR3 protein: CASSLPQGQGGTEAFF

D gene: .
J gene: TRBJ2-1
V gene: TRBV20-1
clone size: few
CDR3 DNA: TGCAGTGCTAGTCGGGAGTGGGTAGAGTTCTTC
CDR3 protein: CSASREWVEFF

D gene: TRBD1
J gene: TRBJ1-4
V gene: TRBV3-1
clone size: .
CDR3 DNA: TGTGCCAGCAGCCGCCTGACAGGGACTAATGAAAAACTGTTTTTT
CDR3 protein: CASSRLTGTNEKLFF

D gene: .
J gene: TRBJ2-7
V gene: TRBV4-3
clone size: few
CDR3 DNA: TGCGCCAGCAGCCAAGAAAGAGGGGTGTTAGCCTACGAGCAGTACTTC
CDR3 protein: CASSQERGVLAYEQYF

D gene: .
J gene: TRBJ1-6
V gene: TRBV4-1
clone size: few
CDR3 DNA: TGCGCCAGCAGCCAGGGGCACATACAGGGAAGTAATTCACCCCTCCACTTT
CDR3 protein: CASSQGHIQGSNSPLHF

D gene: TRBD1
J gene: TRBJ1-3
V gene: TRBV20-1
clone size: few
CDR3 DNA: TGCAGTGCTAGAAGGACAGGCCTCTCTGGAAACACCATATATTTT
CDR3 protein: CSARRTGLSGNTIYF

D gene: .
J gene: TRBJ2-2
V gene: TRBV14
clone size: .
CDR3 DNA: TGTGCCAGCAGCCAAGCAAACACCGGGGAGCTGTTTTTT
CDR3 protein: CASSQANTGELFF

D gene: .
J gene: TRBJ1-2
V gene: TRBV7-2
clone size: .
CDR3 DNA: TGTGCCAGCAGCCCCCAAGTGGCAGGGAATGGCTACACCTTC
CDR3 protein: CASSPQVAGNGYTF

D gene: .
J gene: TRBJ1-2
V gene: TRBV5-5
clone size: .
CDR3 DNA: TGTGCCAGCAGTGTCCGGGGGGTCGATGGCTACACCTTC
CDR3 protein: CASSVRGVDGYTF

D gene: TRBD1
J gene: TRBJ1-2
V gene: TRBV28
clone size: many
CDR3 DNA: TGTGCCAGCAGTTTACCAGGACAGGTCTACTATGGCTACACCTTC
CDR3 protein: CASSLPGQVYYGYTF

D gene: .
J gene: TRBJ2-5
V gene: TRBV11-2
clone size: few
CDR3 DNA: TGTGCCAGCAGCGTTGTGGAGACCCAGTACTTC
CDR3 protein: CASSVVETQYF

D gene: .
J gene: TRBJ2-1
V gene: TRBV7-2
clone size: .
CDR3 DNA: TGTGCCAGCAGCTTAGAGCGTTGGACTGAGCAGTTCTTC
CDR3 protein: CASSLERWTEQFF

D gene: .
J gene: TRBJ2-2
V gene: TRBV7-2
clone size: few
CDR3 DNA: TGTGCCAGCGGTTTGGACATGCACACCGGGGAGCTGTTTTTT
CDR3 protein: CASGLDMHTGELFF

D gene: TRBD1
J gene: TRBJ2-7
V gene: TRBV15
clone size: .
CDR3 DNA: TGTGCCACCAGCAGTAAAAGGGGGACAGGGTTCGAGCAGTACTTC
CDR3 protein: CATSSKRGTGFEQYF

D gene: .
J gene: TRBJ1-2
V gene: TRBV7-2
clone size: .
CDR3 DNA: TGTGCCAGCAGCTTAGGGGGGTTCTATGGCTACACCTTC
CDR3 protein: CASSLGGFYGYTF

D gene: .
J gene: TRBJ1-4
V gene: TRBV4-3
clone size: few
CDR3 DNA: TGCGCCAGCAGCCAGCACAGCAAGGCAACTAATGAAAAACTGTTTTTT
CDR3 protein: CASSQHSKATNEKLFF